This T cell receptor beta chain was profiled in a study of shared clonotypes between healthy human individuals. Regarding the study as a whole: Donors were few, which limited the genetic and exposure-history diversity represented. Clonotypes that were shared across a handful of donors made up about 5.1% of naive CD4 clonotypes. For sorted subsets, rarefaction showed incomplete sequencing despite large depth.

As concerns this clone: Its antigen is not known.

CD8 cells classed as naive were CD45RO-negative and positively selected for CCR7, excluding terminally differentiated effector memory CD45RA+ cells. An even split of each subset's genomic DNA across several immunoSEQ plates was performed. Clones were read by immunoSEQ multiplex PCR, and TCRdb kept only the in-frame ones, dropping some. The sample records about 2 million clones, about 95% being singletons. Germline lookup yields CDR1 SGHTS and CDR2 YDEGEE. Trimming left V 0 bases short and J 3 bases short, with 7 bases between. This CDR3 contains 13 residues. Sequenced material: naive CD8+ T cells sorted from blood. The chain joins TRBV5-8 to TRBJ2-7, with a weak D call TRBD1 (5 bases). The receptor was isolated from a man younger than 30 in good health. CDR3 in amino acids: CASSLGRDYEQYF. In DNA form, the CDR3 reads TGTGCCAGCAGCTTGGGCAGGGACTACGAGCAGTACTTC. The full variable domain, rest sourced from reference TRBV5-8 and TRBJ2-7, is EAGVTQSPTHLIKTRGQQATLRCSPISGHTSVYWYQQALGLGLQFLLWYDEGEERNRGNFPPRFSGRQFPNYSSELNVNALELEDSALYLCASSLGRDYEQYFGPGTRLTVT.